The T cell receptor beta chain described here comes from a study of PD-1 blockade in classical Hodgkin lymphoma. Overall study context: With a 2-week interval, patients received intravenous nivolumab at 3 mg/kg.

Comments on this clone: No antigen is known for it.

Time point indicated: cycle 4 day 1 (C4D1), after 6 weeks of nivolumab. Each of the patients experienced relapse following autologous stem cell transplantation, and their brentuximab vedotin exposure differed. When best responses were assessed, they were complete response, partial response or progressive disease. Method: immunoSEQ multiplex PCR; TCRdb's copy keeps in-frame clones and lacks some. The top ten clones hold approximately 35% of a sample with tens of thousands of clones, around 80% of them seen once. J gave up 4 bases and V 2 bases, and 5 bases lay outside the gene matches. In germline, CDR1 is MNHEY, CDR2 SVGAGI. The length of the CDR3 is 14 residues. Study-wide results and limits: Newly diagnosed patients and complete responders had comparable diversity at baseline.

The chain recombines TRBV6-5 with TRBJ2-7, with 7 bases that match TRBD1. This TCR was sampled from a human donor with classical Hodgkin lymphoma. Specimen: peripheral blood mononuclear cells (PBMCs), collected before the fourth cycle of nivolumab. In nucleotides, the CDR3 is TGTGCCAGCAGTTACCGGACAGGCCTTTACGAGCAGTACTTC. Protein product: CASSYRTGLYEQYF.